These 18 T cell receptor beta chains originate from one sample sequenced in a study of cytomegalovirus exposure and HLA in healthy donors. Amplification used 60 Vbeta primers and 13 Jbeta primers. Repertoires were generated with immunoSEQ multiplex PCR, while TCRdb's copy carries only in-frame clones and drops some. The table lists 200,000 or so clones, 80% to 90% of them singletons, with 2.9% in the top ten. Sequencing was done on a sample of PBMCs. Every receptor here comes from a young man in good health and CMV-seronegative.

This rearrangement joins TRBV27 to TRBJ1-1; 8 positions match TRBD1. The germline gives CDR1 MNHEY, CDR2 SMNVEV (reference sequence). J was trimmed by 3 bases and V by 4 bases; bases with no gene match: 10. The CDR3 loop spans 16 amino acids. CDR3 loop: CASSSRGQVWDTEAFF. The CDR3 coding sequence is TGTGCCAGCAGTTCCAGGGGGCAGGTTTGGGACACTGAAGCTTTCTTT.

The chain employs TRBV11-2 and TRBJ2-1; D is possibly TRBD2 (5 bases). The germline CDR1 and CDR2 sequences are SGHAT and FQNNGV. This CDR3 spans 14 amino acids. Between the trimmed V and J ends, which lost 1 base and 8 bases, there was a span of 12 bases. The CDR3 nucleotides are TGTGCCAGCAGCTTAGTCTATCCCGGGGATGAGCAGTTCTTC. It translates to CASSLVYPGDEQFF.

The CDR3 region is CASSLYGANVLTF. The DNA for the CDR3 is TGTGCCAGCAGTTTGTATGGGGCCAACGTCCTGACTTTC. The chain recombines TRBV27 with TRBJ2-6, with D unresolved. The germline V and J ends were trimmed by 3 bases and 3 bases, with 3 bases remaining between them. Germline loops: CDR1 MNHEY, CDR2 SMNVEV (reference sequence). The CDR3 spans 13 residues.

The chain has TRBV28 and TRBJ1-2, with D possibly TRBD1 on 5 matching bases. The CDR3 consists of 14 residues. The ends were cut back, 3 bases at V and 2 bases at J, with 10 bases in the middle. The V gene's germline CDR1 is MDHEN and CDR2 SYDVKM. The CDR3 DNA reads as TGTGCCAGCAGTTTCAGTGGGGCGAACTATGGCTACACCTTC. Residues: CASSFSGANYGYTF.

The chain uses TRBV2 and TRBJ1-2; D gene uncertain. The V gene lost 1 base and the J gene lost 5 bases, with 14 bases spanning the gap. The CDR3 is made up of 15 amino acids. CDR1 and CDR2 from the germline V gene are SNHLY and FYNNEI. CDR3 protein: CASSEGQAREYGYTF. CDR3 coding DNA: TGTGCCAGCAGTGAAGGCCAGGCGAGAGAGTATGGCTACACCTTC.

The chain combines TRBV2 with TRBJ2-7, with 10 nucleotides matching TRBD1. Germline values: CDR1 SNHLY, CDR2 FYNNEI. After removal of 6 bases from V and 6 bases from J, the junction contained 8 bases not matched to a gene. The CDR3 sequence is 14 residues long. This chain's CDR3 is CASSDRGRLSEQYF. The CDR3 coding sequence is TGTGCCAGCAGCGACAGGGGGCGCTTAAGCGAGCAGTACTTC.

This chain uses TRBV5-1 with TRBJ1-5; unclear D gene. Trimming removed 0 bases at V and 6 bases at J, with 10 bases between. In germline, CDR1 is SGHRS, CDR2 YFSETQ. This CDR3 is 14 amino acids long. CDR3 loop: CASSLGGVGQPQHF. The CDR3 nucleotides read TGCGCCAGCAGCTTGGGCGGCGTAGGTCAGCCCCAGCATTTT.

V gene TRBV28 combines with J gene TRBJ2-5; TRBD2 agrees at 8 bases. The V gene's germline CDR1 is MDHEN and CDR2 SYDVKM. The CDR3 totals 15 residues. V was clipped by 9 bases and J by 2 bases; unmatched bases: 11. CDR3 in amino acids: CASRRGGIIQETQYF. CDR3 sequence (DNA): TGTGCCAGTCGCCGGGGGGGAATCATACAAGAGACCCAGTACTTC.

The chain joins TRBV28 to TRBJ2-5; 10 bases are shared with TRBD2. V gave up 6 bases and J gave up 2 bases; unmatched junction bases: 21. Germline assignment: CDR1 MDHEN and CDR2 SYDVKM. The CDR3 covers 20 residues. CDR3 bases: TGTGCCAGCAGCCCTCGTAGCGGGGGGCCCCGGTTTCGCAAACAAGAGACCCAGTACTTC. This gives the protein CASSPRSGGPRFRKQETQYF. Filled out from reference TRBV28 and TRBJ2-5, the complete variable domain reads DVKVTQSSRYLVKRTGEKVFLECVQDMDHENMFWYRQDPGLGLRLIYFSYDVKMKEKGDIPEGYSVSREKKERFSLILESASTNQTSMYLCASSPRSGGPRFRKQETQYFGPGTRLLVL.

The gene calls are TRBV28 and TRBJ2-4; D perhaps matches TRBD1 (5 bases). Germline V gene sequence: CDR1 MDHEN, CDR2 SYDVKM. The CDR3 is 14 residues long. The V and J ends lost 5 bases and 1 base respectively, with 9 bases between them. The CDR3 DNA reads as TGTGCCAGCAGTCCTGGGGCTGCCAAAAACATTCAGTACTTC. It is translated as CASSPGAAKNIQYF.

V is TRBV5-1 and J is TRBJ2-7, with D possibly being TRBD1 (5 bases). Germline V gives CDR1 SGHRS, CDR2 YFSETQ. CDR3 length: 13 amino acids. Trimming took off 0 bases at V and 3 bases at J, with 7 bases between the two ends. Here the CDR3 reads CASSLVQGYEQYF. In DNA, the CDR3 is TGCGCCAGCAGCTTGGTTCAGGGCTACGAGCAGTACTTC.

J is TRBJ1-6 and V is TRBV2; possible D gene TRBD1, 5 bases. CDR1 is SNHLY, CDR2 FYNNEI, per germline. The CDR3 has 12 residues. V lost 6 bases and J lost 9, with 9 bases in between. This CDR3 is CASSAQGSPLHF. The CDR3 region has the DNA TGTGCCAGCAGCGCCCAGGGTTCACCCCTCCACTTT.

The chain recombines TRBV9 with TRBJ2-5, with 9 bases fitting TRBD1. V lost 0 bases and J lost 4; bases outside the gene matches: 4. This CDR3 is 15 amino acids long. From germline, CDR1 is SGDLS and CDR2 YYNGEE. The chain's CDR3 is CASSVGYRGRETQYF. The CDR3 region has the DNA TGTGCCAGCAGCGTAGGATACAGGGGGCGAGAGACCCAGTACTTC.

The rearrangement links TRBV7-2 to TRBJ2-7; possible D gene TRBD1, 6 bases. Trimming cost V 5 bases and J 2 bases, with 13 bases left between them. Germline lookup yields CDR1 SGHTA and CDR2 FQGNSA. This CDR3 is built from 14 residues. The CDR3 protein is CASSPRRDTYEQYF. DNA of the CDR3: TGTGCCAGCAGCCCCCGCCGGGACACCTACGAGCAGTACTTC.

The chain joins TRBV5-1 to TRBJ1-4; the match to TRBD1 covers 7 bases. J lost 16 bases, V lost 2 bases, and 14 bases had no gene match. CDR3 length equals 14 residues. The germline gives CDR1 SGHRS, CDR2 YFSETQ. The CDR3 DNA sequence: TGCGCCAGCAGCTTAAATCCCGGACAGGAGGGTCCGTTTTTT. Translated: CASSLNPGQEGPFF.

This chain connects TRBV2 to TRBJ2-5; TRBD2 matches at 10 bases. The V segment lost 7 bases and the J segment 8 bases; nucleotides outside the gene matches: 13. Germline V lookup: CDR1 SNHLY, CDR2 FYNNEI. The CDR3 sequence is 15 residues long. CDR3 DNA: TGTGCCAGCAATTGGAGGAGGACTAGCGGCCCTACCCAGTACTTC. Amino acids: CASNWRRTSGPTQYF.

The chain joins TRBV25-1 to TRBJ2-6; the D is unclear. The germline V gene encodes CDR1 MGHDK and CDR2 SYGVNS. CDR3 size: 17 residues. V gave up 0 bases and J gave up 0 bases, with 9 bases separating them. This CDR3 is CASSEYGFSSGANVLTF. In DNA form, the CDR3 reads TGTGCCAGCAGTGAATATGGTTTTAGCTCTGGGGCCAACGTCCTGACTTTC.

The J gene is TRBJ2-3, the V gene TRBV7-8; 15 positions match TRBD2. The CDR3 has 17 residues. V trimming: 4 bases; J trimming: 4 bases; junction bases outside the gene matches: 6. Germline V gene sequence: CDR1 SGHVS, CDR2 FQNEAQ. CDR3 loop: CASSSLGLAGGADTQYF. The CDR3 nucleotides read TGTGCCAGCAGCTCATTGGGACTAGCGGGGGGAGCAGATACGCAGTATTTT.